This T cell receptor beta chain was sequenced during a study of blood T cell repertoires in COVID-19. Turning to the study itself: From the United States, Italy and Spain came samples of acute and convalescent COVID-19.

The length of the CDR3 is 20 residues. Per the germline V gene, CDR1 is MDHEN and CDR2 is SYDVKM. V trimming: 5 bases; J trimming: 2 bases; junction bases outside the gene matches: 20. Assay: immunoSEQ multiplex PCR; the TCRdb copy retains only in-frame clones and omits some. The sample includes a few hundred thousand clones, 70% to 90% of them seen just once. The specimen sequenced was peripheral blood. This TCR came from a man between 60 and 75 years old who had recovered from COVID-19. The chain uses TRBV28 and TRBJ2-5; TRBD2 agrees at 10 bases. The CDR3 region has the DNA TGTGCCAGCAGTCCCCCACGTCGGCCTAGCGGGGGCCTGTGGCAAGAGACCCAGTACTTC. It specifies CASSPPRRPSGGLWQETQYF.